These 5 T cell receptor beta chains were sequenced from one sample in a study of CD8 T cells in ankylosing spondylitis. Findings and caveats of the study: There was a TCR beta motif, made of several highly homologous variants, that appeared characteristic of ankylosing spondylitis blood.

TCRdb analysed the 5' RACE reads with MiXCR anew, one entry per CDR3 protein. The sample lists around 220,000 distinct CDR3 sequences; 18% were seen once. These receptors' targets are unknown. Sequencing was carried out using blood, either unsorted or a sorted T cell fraction (not recorded which). These TCRs come from a male donor with ankylosing spondylitis.

This chain joins TRBV7-9 and TRBJ1-4; D call uncertain. Per the germline V gene, CDR1 is SEHNR and CDR2 is FQNEAQ (reference sequence). Trimming removed 1 base from V and 10 bases from J, with 7 bases in between. This CDR3 contains 12 residues. The CDR3 DNA follows: TGTGCCAGCAGCTTAGAGGAGGGAAAACTGTTTTTT. As protein: CASSLEEGKLFF.

V gene TRBV6-1 combines with J gene TRBJ2-3; D unresolved. The CDR3 loop spans 12 amino acids. CDR1 and CDR2 from the germline V gene are MNHNS and SASEGT. V gave up 2 bases and J gave up 10 bases, with 10 bases separating them. CDR3 loop: CASSELTEPQYF. The CDR3 DNA reads TGTGCCAGCAGTGAATTAACAGAGCCGCAGTATTTT.

CDR3 in DNA: TGTGCCAGCAGCCGAGGGGGCAGACTCCCCAATCAGCCCCAGCATTTT. Its translation is CASSRGGRLPNQPQHF. The chain couples TRBV7-8 to TRBJ1-5, with 7 nucleotides matching TRBD1. This CDR3 spans 16 amino acids. Per germline, CDR1 SGHVS and CDR2 FQNEAQ. Germline trimming cut 5 bases from V and 3 bases from J; bases unmatched to any gene: 10.

The chain combines TRBV12-3 or TRBV12-4 with TRBJ2-1; D may be TRBD1 or TRBD2 (5 bases each). This CDR3 contains 14 residues. With 5 bases removed from V and 6 bases from J, the gap between germline ends came to 14 bases. The CDR3 DNA sequence: TGTGCCAGCAGTGTGGCTGCAGGGAGCAATGAGCAGTTCTTC. This translates into CASSVAAGSNEQFF.

V usage is TRBV29-1 and J usage is TRBJ2-3; D call uncertain. The V gene's germline CDR1 is SQVTM and CDR2 ANQGSEA. V was shortened by 8 bases and J by 2 bases, with 14 bases between the two germline ends. The CDR3 totals 13 residues. Here the CDR3 reads CSTPRAYTDTQYF. CDR3 nucleotides: TGCAGCACACCCCGGGCCTACACAGATACGCAGTATTTT.